This TCR beta chain derives from a study of blood T cell repertoires in COVID-19. As handled by the study authors: Counts of nucleated cells, estimated from reference gene primer amplification, were obtained. Clones were read by immunoSEQ multiplex PCR, and TCRdb kept only the in-frame ones, dropping some. The DNA was the basis for D and trimming; V, J and clone size are from that table. The table shows roughly 250,000 clones, with around 90% occurring only once. This clone was observed a single time. The sample taken for sequencing was PBMCs or T cells enriched from blood (not recorded which). The TCR was taken from a woman aged 30 to 39 with acute COVID-19.

CDR3 in DNA: TGTGCCAGTAGTATAGGGACTAGCACAGATACGCAGTATTTT. It translates to CASSIGTSTDTQYF. The genes are TRBV19 and TRBJ2-3; D might be TRBD2 (5 bases). V was pared by 1 base and J by 0 bases, with 5 bases between. The CDR3 extends over 14 amino acids. Germline loops: CDR1 LNHDA, CDR2 SQIVND (reference sequence).